This T cell receptor (beta chain) emerged from a study of T cell responses to AZD1222 COVID-19 vaccine. Sequencing was performed with immunoSEQ multiplex PCR; in TCRdb, only in-frame clones are kept and a portion is missing. The sample has about 120,000 clones, approximately 90% seen once. CDR1 MNHEY and CDR2 SMNVEV come from the germline V gene (reference sequence). The CDR3 contains 15 residues. V shed 4 bases and J 0 bases; nucleotides not matched to a gene: 5. The starting material was peripheral blood, obtained on day 0 of AZD1222 vaccination. This receptor was taken from an adult in good health. The rearrangement uses TRBV27 and TRBJ1-1; 7 bases align to TRBD1. CDR3 region: CASSSQGQLNTEAFF. The CDR3, as DNA: TGTGCCAGCAGTTCCCAGGGACAGTTGAACACTGAAGCTTTCTTT.